The 11 T cell receptor beta chains listed next were all sequenced from one sample in a study of identical twins (TCRdb year 2016). Libraries were prepared through 5' RACE. These reads were obtained on an Illumina HiSeq 2000. TCRdb reran the public reads through fastp at Q25 and MiXCR, keeping productive beta chains. Each record represents a unique CDR3 protein, reported with the most common genes and DNA among its rows. The sample table holds some 460,000 distinct CDR3 sequences, of which 13% to 15% were seen once. About 0.54% of the sample goes to the ten largest clones. The sample also formed part of further work on yellow fever vaccine responses in identical twins.

Sequenced sample: CD4+ T cells sorted from blood. Source of these receptors: a woman younger than 30 in good health.

There are a few counts of this clonotype. This sequence joins TRBV4-3 and TRBJ2-6; D remains unclear. The V end lost 4 bases, the J end lost 2 bases, and 18 bases lay between the germline ends. This CDR3 region has 18 residues. Germline V gene data show CDR1 as LGHNA and CDR2 as YSLEER. CDR3 DNA sequence: TGCGCCAGCAGCCTCGGGTACGGGTTAGGAGCTGGGGCCAACGTCCTGACTTTC. The encoded protein is CASSLGYGLGAGANVLTF.

This clonotype was detected only a few times. The chain carries TRBV12-3 or TRBV12-4 and TRBJ2-7; 8 nucleotides match TRBD2. The CDR3 extends over 12 amino acids. V shed 7 bases and J 4 bases; nucleotides not matched to a gene: 3. The CDR3 coding sequence is TGTGCCAGCACCGTAGCGGGGTACGAGCAGTACTTC. Residues: CASTVAGYEQYF.

This clonotype was counted between two and nine times. J is TRBJ2-7 and V is TRBV18; D unclear. The CDR3 sequence is 14 residues long. The germline gives CDR1 KGHSH, CDR2 LQKENI. The germline V and J ends were trimmed by 2 bases and 0 bases, with 8 bases remaining between them. CDR3 DNA sequence: TGTGCCAGCTCACCAAATCCTAGCTCCTACGAGCAGTACTTC. It yields the protein CASSPNPSSYEQYF.

The chain is built from TRBV4-3 and TRBJ2-2, with D possibly matching TRBD2 (6 bases). V lost 0 bases to trimming and J lost 7 bases, with 21 bases between them. The CDR3 runs to 18 residues. Germline loops: CDR1 LGHNA, CDR2 YSLEER. The CDR3 loop reads CASSQEGLASSYYGELFF. The CDR3 bases are TGCGCCAGCAGCCAAGAAGGGCTAGCGAGTAGTTATTACGGGGAGCTGTTTTTT.

This clonotype has a count of ten or more. The chain is built from TRBV5-1 and TRBJ2-7; D not certain. The CDR3 runs to 13 residues. The germline CDR1 and CDR2 sequences are SGHRS and YFSETQ. Between the trimmed V and J ends, which lost 0 bases and 2 bases, there was a span of 6 bases. CDR3 loop: CASSLALAYEQYF. The CDR3 region has the DNA TGCGCCAGCAGCTTGGCCCTGGCCTACGAGCAGTACTTC.

The V and J genes are TRBV28 and TRBJ1-6; tentative D call: TRBD1 (5 bases). The CDR3 covers 18 residues. Trimming cost V 5 bases and J 6 bases, with 23 bases left between them. The germline gives CDR1 MDHEN, CDR2 SYDVKM. This CDR3 is CASSPPQGGDLPNSPLHF. As DNA, the CDR3 is TGTGCCAGCAGTCCCCCCCAGGGTGGGGATCTCCCTAATTCACCCCTCCACTTT.

Many counts were recorded for this clonotype. The junction shows a germline mismatch at one end, possibly a read error. The V and J genes are TRBV12-3 or TRBV12-4 and TRBJ2-7; perhaps D is TRBD1 or TRBD2 (5 bases each). There are 13 residues in the CDR3. CDR3: CASSRDGSYEQYF. CDR3 bases: TGCGCCAGCAGCCGGGACGGATCCTACGAGCAGTACTTC.

The chain employs TRBV15 and TRBJ1-1; a weak D match, TRBD1 (5 bases). From germline, CDR1 is LNHNV and CDR2 YYDKDF (reference sequence). The ends were cut back, 6 bases at V and 3 bases at J, with 11 bases in the middle. This CDR3 region has 13 residues. CDR3 DNA sequence: TGTGCCACCAGGGCAGGGCGAGACACTGAAGCTTTCTTT. Translation gives CATRAGRDTEAFF.

This chain connects TRBV12-3 or TRBV12-4 to TRBJ2-3; D is unresolved. The V end was cut by 8 bases, the J end by 0 bases, with 18 bases between. The CDR3 runs to 16 residues. The CDR3 nucleotides are TGTGCCAGCGCGAAGGTTCCGGTTCCTAGCACAGATACGCAGTATTTT. Amino acid sequence: CASAKVPVPSTDTQYF.

This clonotype was counted only a few times. The chain couples TRBV24-1 to TRBJ2-3; 12 bases are shared with TRBD2. This CDR3 is 17 amino acids long. The ends lost 9 bases at V and 6 bases at J; junction bases unmatched: 15. Per the germline V gene, CDR1 is KGHDR and CDR2 is SFDVKD. The CDR3 nucleotides are TGTGCCACCTCATCACCTAGCGGGAGGGCCCTAAGCGATACGCAGTATTTT. This codes for CATSSPSGRALSDTQYF.

This clonotype has at least ten counts. V and J are TRBV7-2 and TRBJ2-1; D is unresolved. Germline V lookup: CDR1 SGHTA, CDR2 FQGNSA. The CDR3 is made up of 14 amino acids. V was clipped by 2 bases and J by 1 base, with 6 bases between them. CDR3 sequence reads: CASSLYGSYNEQFF. In DNA form, the CDR3 reads TGTGCCAGCAGCTTATACGGATCCTACAATGAGCAGTTCTTC.